Below, 24 T cell receptor beta chains from the same sample are listed, as sequenced in a study of blood T cell repertoires in COVID-19. The repertoire was sequenced with immunoSEQ multiplex PCR; TCRdb's copy has only in-frame clones and lacks some. Here the sample spans 150,000 to 180,000 clones, roughly 83% being singletons. The sample was peripheral blood. The source of these receptors is a woman aged 55-69 years with acute or convalescent COVID-19.

CDR3 sequence reads: CASALPGSAEAFF. The CDR3 DNA sequence: TGTGCCAGCGCTCTGCCGGGGTCCGCTGAAGCTTTCTTT. The rearrangement uses TRBV11-2 and TRBJ1-1; D ambiguous. The CDR3 totals 13 residues. The germline CDR1 and CDR2 sequences are SGHAT and FQNNGV. V lost 8 bases to trimming and J lost 6 bases, with 16 bases between them.

This chain uses TRBV28 with TRBJ1-2; weak D call: TRBD1 (5 bases). The germline V gene encodes CDR1 MDHEN and CDR2 SYDVKM. Trimming pared 2 bases from V and 4 bases from J, leaving 8 bases between. The CDR3 is 13 amino acids. The CDR3 spells CASSLRGFYGYTF. Written as DNA, the CDR3 is TGTGCCAGCAGTTTAAGGGGTTTCTATGGCTACACCTTC.

The rearrangement links TRBV15 to TRBJ2-3; the match to TRBD2 covers 8 bases. In germline, CDR1 is LNHNV, CDR2 YYDKDF (reference sequence). This CDR3 is built from 14 residues. V shed 4 bases and J 6 bases; nucleotides not matched to a gene: 6. CDR3 in DNA: TGTGCCACCAGCATTATGACTAGCGTGGATACGCAGTATTTT. As protein: CATSIMTSVDTQYF.

The V and J genes are TRBV5-1 and TRBJ1-5, with TRBD1 as a possible D gene (5 bases). The germline V gene encodes CDR1 SGHRS and CDR2 YFSETQ. The CDR3 spans 16 residues. V lost 4 bases and J 0 bases, leaving 14 bases between the germline ends. The CDR3 protein is CASSLRRQTSNQPQHF. The CDR3 nucleotides are TGCGCCAGCAGCCTGCGTCGACAGACTAGCAATCAGCCCCAGCATTTT.

The rearrangement links TRBV7-9 to TRBJ1-6, with 9 bases identical to TRBD1. CDR1 and CDR2 (germline): SEHNR, FQNEAQ (reference sequence). This CDR3 has 16 residues. V gave up 3 bases and J gave up 9 bases; unmatched junction bases: 9. The CDR3 sequence is CASSLGGGTGRSPLHF. CDR3 nucleotide sequence: TGTGCCAGCAGCTTGGGGGGAGGGACAGGGCGTTCACCCCTCCACTTT.

The chain combines TRBV7-9 with TRBJ2-7, with D maybe TRBD2 (5 bases). This CDR3 is 14 amino acids long. The V gene's germline CDR1 is SEHNR and CDR2 FQNEAQ (reference sequence). With 6 bases removed from V and 1 base from J, the gap between germline ends came to 13 bases. As DNA, the CDR3 is TGTGCCAGCAGTAGCGACCTCCAATCCTACGAGCAGTACTTC. Residues: CASSSDLQSYEQYF.

V gene TRBV7-9 combines with J gene TRBJ1-2, with TRBD1 matching 9 bases. This CDR3 has 17 amino acids. J lost 1 base, V lost 5 bases, and 11 bases had no gene match. CDR1 and CDR2 from the germline V gene are SEHNR and FQNEAQ (reference sequence). The CDR3 region has the DNA TGTGCCAGCAGCCCCCTCCCGGGACAGGGCGGTAACTATGGCTACACCTTC. Encoded protein: CASSPLPGQGGNYGYTF.

The chain is built from TRBV18 and TRBJ1-2; perhaps TRBD1 as D (5 bases). This CDR3 contains 15 residues. Germline V lookup: CDR1 KGHSH, CDR2 LQKENI. The V end lost 2 bases, the J end lost 4 bases, and 14 bases lay between the germline ends. The DNA of the CDR3 is TGTGCCAGCTCACCAATCCAGGGTTTAGGCTATGGCTACACCTTC. Translating it yields CASSPIQGLGYGYTF.

V and J are TRBV7-9 and TRBJ2-5; D might be TRBD1 (6 bases). The germline V gene has CDR1 SEHNR and CDR2 FQNEAQ (reference sequence). The CDR3 is 14 amino acids. Trimming pared 5 bases from V and 5 bases from J, leaving 15 bases between. The CDR3: CASSRGQGYETQYF. DNA for the CDR3: TGTGCCAGCAGCCGGGGACAAGGATATGAGACCCAGTACTTC. Complete variable domain (other parts from reference TRBV7-9 and TRBJ2-5): DTGVSQNPRHKITKRGQNVTFRCDPISEHNRLYWYRQTLGQGPEFLTYFQNEAQLEKSRLLSDRFSAERPKGSFSTLEIQRTEQGDSAMYLCASSRGQGYETQYFGPGTRLLVL.

A few counts support this clone. V and J are TRBV29-1 and TRBJ2-2; TRBD2 aligns across 7 bases. With 6 bases clipped from V and 6 bases from J, the junction kept 10 bases outside the gene matches. The germline V gene encodes CDR1 SQVTM and CDR2 ANQGSEA. The CDR3 loop spans 14 amino acids. CDR3 nucleotides: TGCAGCGTCACAGGACTAGTCGACTCCGGGGAGCTGTTTTTT. It encodes CSVTGLVDSGELFF.

The chain has TRBV19 and TRBJ1-3, with D possibly TRBD1 on 5 matching bases. V was pared by 5 bases and J by 2 bases, with 10 bases between. CDR1 LNHDA and CDR2 SQIVND come from the germline V gene (reference sequence). This CDR3 has 14 residues. The CDR3 loop is CASSAQGPGNTIYF. The CDR3 DNA is TGTGCCAGTAGTGCCCAGGGCCCTGGAAACACCATATATTTT.

The chain is built from TRBV7-6 and TRBJ1-1; D ambiguous. The CDR3 runs 14 residues. Germline CDR1 reads SGHVS; CDR2 reads FNYEAQ. Trimming removed 1 base at V and 1 base at J, with 7 bases between. The CDR3 sequence: CASSLGEGNTEAFF. The CDR3 nucleotides read TGTGCCAGCAGCTTAGGGGAGGGGAACACTGAAGCTTTCTTT. Full variable domain (outside the CDR3, taken from reference TRBV7-6 and TRBJ1-1): GAGVSQSPRYKVTKRGQDVALRCDPISGHVSLYWYRQALGQGPEFLTYFNYEAQQDKSGLPNDRFSAERPEGSISTLTIQRTEQRDSAMYRCASSLGEGNTEAFFGQGTRLTVV.

This clone was observed once. The chain recombines TRBV13 with TRBJ1-5; 8 nucleotides align to TRBD1. The V and J ends lost 6 bases and 0 bases, in that order; junction bases with no gene match: 10. The CDR3 covers 17 residues. Germline V CDR1 and CDR2: PRHDT, FYEKMQ (reference sequence). In nucleotides, the CDR3 is TGTGCCAGCAGTCGAGGACAGGGCGGATATAGCAATCAGCCCCAGCATTTT. This gives the protein CASSRGQGGYSNQPQHF.

This chain joins TRBV9 and TRBJ1-3; D is possibly TRBD1 (6 bases). The ends were cut back, 4 bases at V and 0 bases at J, with 14 bases in the middle. Per germline, CDR1 SGDLS and CDR2 YYNGEE. The CDR3 covers 16 residues. CDR3 coding DNA: TGTGCCAGCAGCCCGCTCTCAGGGGACTCTGGAAACACCATATATTTT. It specifies CASSPLSGDSGNTIYF.

J is TRBJ1-5 and V is TRBV24-1; TRBD1 agrees at 7 bases. CDR1 is KGHDR and CDR2 is SFDVKD in the germline V gene. Trimming took 9 bases from V and 7 from J; bases not matched to a gene: 14. CDR3 length: 15 amino acids. The CDR3 DNA reads TGTGCCACCGCAACCGCCGGGACAGATAACCAGCCCCAGCATTTT. Translated: CATATAGTDNQPQHF.

This clone was picked up one time. This rearrangement joins TRBV7-9 to TRBJ1-1; 7 nucleotides match TRBD1. Germline CDR1 SEHNR, CDR2 FQNEAQ (reference sequence). The junction had 11 bases not matched to a gene; V was cut back by 5 bases and J by 5 bases. The CDR3 runs to 15 residues. This CDR3 is CASSTATGMVTEAFF. CDR3 coding DNA: TGTGCCAGCAGCACGGCGACAGGGATGGTAACTGAAGCTTTCTTT.

This clone was observed a single time. The V and J genes are TRBV6-5 and TRBJ1-1; D gene ambiguous. The V end lost 1 base, the J end lost 0 bases, and 9 bases lay between the germline ends. Germline CDR1 and CDR2: MNHEY and SVGAGI. This CDR3 region has 15 residues. This chain's CDR3 is CASSYYPTMNTEAFF. The DNA for the CDR3 is TGTGCCAGCAGTTACTACCCCACAATGAACACTGAAGCTTTCTTT.

V gene TRBV15 combines with J gene TRBJ2-5; D is uncertain. CDR3 length: 14 amino acids. The V and J ends lost 2 bases and 2 bases respectively, with 9 bases between them. CDR1 is LNHNV, CDR2 YYDKDF, per germline (reference sequence). CDR3 nucleotide sequence: TGTGCCACCAGCAGAAGTCGGTTACAAGAGACCCAGTACTTC. Its protein is CATSRSRLQETQYF.

V gene TRBV30 combines with J gene TRBJ1-1; D remains unclear. V lost 2 bases and J lost 7, with 11 bases in between. The CDR3 runs to 12 residues. From germline, CDR1 is GTSNPN and CDR2 SVGIG (reference sequence). The CDR3 bases are TGTGCCTGGAGTTTTTCAGGTATTGAAGCTTTCTTT. This gives the protein CAWSFSGIEAFF.

CDR3: CASSIRKGAGSTEAFF. The CDR3 DNA reads TGTGCCAGTAGTATACGGAAGGGGGCAGGAAGCACTGAAGCTTTCTTT. The chain employs TRBV19 and TRBJ1-1; 7 nucleotides line up with TRBD1. V lost 2 bases, J lost 4 bases, and 10 bases stayed unmatched. The CDR3 length is 16 residues. Looked up from germline, CDR1 is LNHDA and CDR2 is SQIVND (reference sequence).

This chain joins TRBV3-1 (or the pseudogene TRBV3-2) and TRBJ1-4; D possibly corresponds to TRBD1 (6 bases). The length of the CDR3 is 15 residues. From germline, CDR1 is LGHDT and CDR2 YNNKEL (reference sequence). With 0 bases removed from V and 8 bases from J, the gap between germline ends came to 13 bases. CDR3 region: CASSQEDSRGEKLFF. CDR3 in DNA: TGTGCCAGCAGCCAAGAGGACAGCAGAGGAGAAAAACTGTTTTTT.

The chain is built from TRBV10-1 and TRBJ2-1; D might be TRBD1 (6 bases). The CDR3 runs 15 residues. Trimming shortened V by 4 bases and J by 6 bases, and 16 bases separated the two germline ends. In germline, CDR1 is WNHNN, CDR2 SYGVQD (reference sequence). DNA for the CDR3: TGCGCCAGCAGTGTCGGGCAGGGGCTTGGCAATGAGCAGTTCTTC. It codes for CASSVGQGLGNEQFF.

The rearrangement uses TRBV2 and TRBJ2-3; D is perhaps TRBD2 (5 bases). This CDR3 region has 14 residues. CDR1 SNHLY and CDR2 FYNNEI come from the germline V gene. V lost 5 bases to trimming and J lost 6 bases, with 15 bases between them. CDR3 nucleotides: TGTGCCAGCAGTCGACTATTACAGAAGGATACGCAGTATTTT. This encodes CASSRLLQKDTQYF.

This clone was seen more than once but under ten times. The chain joins TRBV5-1 to TRBJ2-1, with D hard to call. V dropped 5 bases and J dropped 0 bases, with 18 bases sitting between them. The CDR3 is 17 residues long. Germline CDR1 SGHRS, CDR2 YFSETQ. The chain's CDR3 is CASRRHTDLPSYNEQFF. DNA for the CDR3: TGCGCCAGCAGGCGACATACAGATCTCCCCTCCTACAATGAGCAGTTCTTC.